The source of this T cell receptor (beta chain) is a study of neurological immune-mediated disorders (dated by TCRdb to the late 2010s). Study-wide context: Among the approximately 34 multiple sclerosis patients, relapsing-remitting MS accounted for approximately 31 and secondary progressive MS accounted for 3. The approximately 110 TCR-beta libraries included longitudinal samples, technical triplicates and paired sorted CD4+ and CD8+ T-cell subsets alongside PBMC samples. The cohort included about 70 subjects: roughly 14 with HAM/TSP, about 34 with multiple sclerosis, and approximately 20 healthy controls. Peripheral blood TCR-beta repertoires from HTLV-I-associated myelopathy (HAM/TSP) patients, multiple sclerosis patients and healthy controls were compared by UMI-based sequencing.

Libraries from unsorted PBMCs were made from 2 million PBMCs kept in RNAlater at -80 degrees C until RNA extraction. The multiple sclerosis patients were enrolled in a US clinical protocol that evaluated disease progression with magnetic resonance imaging. PBMCs were separated from peripheral blood using Ficoll-Hypaque density gradient centrifugation and then cryopreserved in liquid nitrogen. The CDR3 runs 14 residues from the cysteine to the phenylalanine. Kept here is only the CDR3 DNA, which spans 42 bases and is read in frame from base 1. Deletion took 2 bases off V and 2 bases off J, with a span of 7 bases between the germline ends. For CDR1 and CDR2, the germline V gene lists MNHEY and SVGAGI. What the work shows at the level of the full study, not this receptor alone: No clinical or MRI features were associated with the MS cluster, and the authors said that larger cohorts are needed. No identical CDR3 amino acid sequences were shared among expanded clones across subjects, suggesting private TCR-beta repertoires in all groups. In phylogenetic analysis, the repertoires of 18 of 34 MS patients grouped into a cluster of related CDR3 sequences, which suggests a possible signature at the repertoire level. TCR clonal expansion was highest in HAM/TSP patients and lowest in MS patients, with MS patients falling below even healthy controls.

cDNA was synthesized by template-switch 5'RACE using a primer with a 10-nucleotide random unique molecular identifier that tagged each TCR transcript. Over 180 million TCR-beta sequences, covering 15-18 subjects, were produced in each sequencing run. The RNeasy kit was used for extraction of total RNA. Using the KAPA Real-time Library Amplification kit, TCR-beta VDJ regions were amplified with primers for the TCR constant region and the 5'RACE anchor. Sample indexes and Illumina adaptors were added in a first PCR, after which library yield was increased in a second PCR. The roughly 650 bp TCR product was size-selected on a 2% E-gel SizeSelection system after Ampure bead purification. Before pooling, libraries had their quality checked on a Bioanalyzer, their concentration measured with Qubit, and their quantity determined with the Kapa Library Quantification kit. An Illumina HiSeq 2500 was used to sequence the libraries paired-end at 2 x 150 bp. To increase sequence diversity, roughly 24-30% phiX was spiked into each library pool. Processing in the source paper ran as follows. The UMI-based MiGEC pipeline processed quality-filtered reads and removed over 75% of raw TCR sequences during error correction. VDJ genes were aligned to IMGT germline references, and each clonotype was defined by a unique CDR3 amino acid sequence together with V-J genes. Clonal expansion, Shannon diversity and CDR3 relatedness (CalcPairwiseDistances, ClusterSamples) were evaluated with VDJtools, and phylogenetic trees were built with CLCbio workbench. A clone was classed as expanded if it had 8 or more unique UMIs, a cutoff based on coefficient-of-variation modelling across technical triplicates. In TCRdb, the public reads were trimmed at Q25 with fastp and aligned with MiXCR, with productive beta chains retained. Here each entry gathers all rows of one CDR3 protein and keeps the most common genes and DNA. For this entry, the V and J calls and clone size follow TCRdb and not the study's own pipeline. A total of tens of thousands of distinct CDR3 sequences appear in this sample, just over 2.5% of them only once. The ten biggest clones cover 0.9% to 1.4% of the sample.

This clonotype appeared many times. The target of this receptor is not known. Within one base of it there is no much larger clone, and no base qualities were kept. The chain is assembled from TRBV6-5 and TRBJ2-1, with the identity of the D gene unclear. The clonotype originates from a woman aged 25 to 45 with multiple sclerosis. Sequencing was performed on PBMCs. Here the CDR3 is given as CASSYQDPYNEQFF. The DNA is TGTGCCAGCAGTTACCAGGACCCCTACAATGAGCAGTTCTTC.